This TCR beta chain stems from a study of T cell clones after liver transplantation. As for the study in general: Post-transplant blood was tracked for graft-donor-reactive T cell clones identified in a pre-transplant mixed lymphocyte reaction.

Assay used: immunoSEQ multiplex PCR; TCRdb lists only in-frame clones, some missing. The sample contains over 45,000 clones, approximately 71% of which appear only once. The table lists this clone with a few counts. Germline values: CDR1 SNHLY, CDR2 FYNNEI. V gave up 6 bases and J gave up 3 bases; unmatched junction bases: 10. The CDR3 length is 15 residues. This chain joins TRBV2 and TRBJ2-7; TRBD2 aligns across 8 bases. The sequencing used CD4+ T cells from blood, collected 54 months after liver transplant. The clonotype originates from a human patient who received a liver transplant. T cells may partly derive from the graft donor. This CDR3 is CASRDRLATSYEQYF. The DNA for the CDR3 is TGTGCCAGCAGGGACCGACTAGCGACGAGCTACGAGCAGTACTTC.